A single sample gave rise to the 17 T cell receptor beta chains below, sequenced in a study of a mutant IDH1 vaccine in newly diagnosed glioma. Here immunoSEQ multiplex PCR was the method, and the copy in TCRdb shows in-frame clones only, minus some. The sample includes 85,000 to 100,000 clones, about 80% of them seen just once. Time point indicated: baseline, week 1 (first vaccination visit). Treatment noted: pre-vaccination baseline after standard-of-care therapy. The sample here was PBMCs, taken from a glioma patient treated with radiotherapy, temozolomide or both. These receptors originate from a woman between 50 and 59 years old with glioma.

This clone was detected a few times. The chain is built from TRBV7-6 and TRBJ1-1, with a tentative D call TRBD1 (5 bases). V was cut by 5 bases and J by 4 bases, with 17 bases left in between. The length of the CDR3 is 15 residues. CDR1 and CDR2 (germline): SGHVS, FNYEAQ. As DNA, the CDR3 is TGTGCCAGCAGCCCCGGGACTCTCGGATTCACTGAAGCTTTCTTT. Its protein is CASSPGTLGFTEAFF.

This chain links TRBV19 with TRBJ2-5, with D tentatively TRBD1 (6 bases). Trimming left V 6 bases short and J 6 bases short, with 14 bases between. CDR3 length: 13 amino acids. Germline V gene lookup returns CDR1 LNHDA and CDR2 SQIVND (reference sequence). CDR3 residues: CASREQGLKTQYF. DNA for the CDR3: TGTGCCAGTAGAGAACAGGGCCTCAAGACCCAGTACTTC.

This chain connects TRBV5-1 to TRBJ1-1, with D perhaps TRBD1 (5 bases). Looked up from germline, CDR1 is SGHRS and CDR2 is YFSETQ. The CDR3 contains 15 residues. Trimming took off 1 base at V and 1 base at J, with 11 bases between the two ends. CDR3 sequence (DNA): TGCGCCAGCAGCTTGACAGGAAAATCGAACACTGAAGCTTTCTTT. Protein product: CASSLTGKSNTEAFF.

Details on this clone: Other DNA sequences in the sample encode the same CDR3. The V call is TRBV20-1, the J call TRBJ2-7, with D maybe TRBD2 (5 bases). The CDR3 is 11 amino acids. The V and J ends lost 6 bases and 4 bases respectively, with 10 bases between them. Germline V gives CDR1 DFQATT, CDR2 SNEGSKA (reference sequence). The CDR3 region is CSARGGYEQYF. The CDR3 DNA reads as TGCAGTGCCCGAGGAGGTTACGAGCAGTACTTC.

The chain is built from TRBV6-5 and TRBJ1-1; D gene unclear. The CDR3 length is 14 residues. V lost 3 bases to trimming and J lost 3 bases, with 11 bases between them. Germline V gives CDR1 MNHEY, CDR2 SVGAGI. The CDR3 DNA sequence: TGTGCCAGCAGTTATAGGGTGGGTGACACTGAAGCTTTCTTT. Its translation is CASSYRVGDTEAFF.

The CDR3 loop is CASSQGGAGGLYEQYF. DNA for the CDR3: TGCGCCAGCAGCCAAGGTGGAGCGGGGGGGCTCTACGAGCAGTACTTC. The genes are TRBV4-1 and TRBJ2-7; 10 bases map to TRBD2. The germline V gene encodes CDR1 MGHRA and CDR2 YSYEKL. This CDR3 spans 16 amino acids. V dropped 1 base and J dropped 3; count of bases not matched to a gene: 6.

J is TRBJ2-7 and V is TRBV7-9, with D hard to call. The CDR3 runs 15 residues. Germline V gene lookup returns CDR1 SEHNR and CDR2 FQNEAQ (reference sequence). V gave up 0 bases and J gave up 6 bases, with 15 bases separating them. CDR3 DNA sequence: TGTGCCAGCAGCTTAGCCGCCAGGACGTCGGGCGAGCAGTACTTC. Its protein product is CASSLAARTSGEQYF.

The V call is TRBV7-9, the J call TRBJ1-1; maybe TRBD1 (5 bases). The CDR3 is made up of 14 amino acids. Germline V gene lookup returns CDR1 SEHNR and CDR2 FQNEAQ (reference sequence). V shed 1 base and J shed 1 base, with 7 bases lying between them. CDR3 amino acids: CASSLEGANTEAFF. In DNA, the CDR3 is TGTGCCAGCAGCTTAGAAGGGGCGAACACTGAAGCTTTCTTT.

In this sample, this clone turned up once. V usage is TRBV4-3 and J usage is TRBJ2-3, with D uncertain. The CDR3 is made up of 15 amino acids. Germline V lookup: CDR1 LGHNA, CDR2 YSLEER. The ends were cut back, 1 base at V and 3 bases at J, with 11 bases in the middle. The CDR3, as DNA: TGCGCCAGCAGCCAAGGCAGGAGTGGGACAGATACGCAGTATTTT. Protein sequence: CASSQGRSGTDTQYF.

V is TRBV9 and J is TRBJ1-1; a possible D gene is TRBD1 (6 bases). V lost 3 bases and J 5 bases, leaving 11 bases between the germline ends. The germline gives CDR1 SGDLS, CDR2 YYNGEE. The CDR3 consists of 13 residues. Written as DNA, the CDR3 is TGTGCCAGCAGCGCTGGGGGCGCGACTGAAGCTTTCTTT. Its protein is CASSAGGATEAFF. Combining the CDR3 with reference TRBV9 and TRBJ1-1 gives the whole variable domain DSGVTQTPKHLITATGQRVTLRCSPRSGDLSVYWYQQSLDQGLQFLIQYYNGEERAKGNILERFSAQQFPDLHSELNLSSLELGDSALYFCASSAGGATEAFFGQGTRLTVV.

The rearrangement uses TRBV27 and TRBJ2-7, with D perhaps TRBD1 or TRBD2 (5 bases each). The CDR3 extends over 13 amino acids. Looked up from germline, CDR1 is MNHEY and CDR2 is SMNVEV (reference sequence). Trimming shortened V by 6 bases and J by 7 bases, and 16 bases separated the two germline ends. The CDR3 sequence is CASRRDPWTEQYF. DNA of the CDR3: TGTGCCAGCAGACGGGACCCATGGACAGAGCAGTACTTC.

This clone was picked up a small number of times. The DNA of the CDR3 is TGTGCCGGATCTGGGATGAACACTGAAGCTTTCTTT. It yields the protein CAGSGMNTEAFF. This chain connects TRBV5-4 to TRBJ1-1; D remains ambiguous. Trimming took 10 bases from V and 0 from J, leaving 10 bases between them. The germline gives CDR1 SGHNT, CDR2 YYREEE (reference sequence). The CDR3 extends over 12 amino acids. The variable domain in full, completed from reference TRBV5-4 and TRBJ1-1, reads ETGVTQSPTHLIKTRGQQVTLRCSSQSGHNTVSWYQQALGQGPQFIFQYYREEENGRGNFPPRFSGLQFPNYSSELNVNALELDDSALYLCAGSGMNTEAFFGQGTRLTVV.

The chain couples TRBV19 to TRBJ2-1; 7 bases map to TRBD1. Germline lookup yields CDR1 LNHDA and CDR2 SQIVND (reference sequence). Trimming at V came to 3 bases and at J to 1 base, leaving 6 bases not matched to a gene. The CDR3 consists of 16 residues. The DNA for the CDR3 is TGTGCCAGTAGTATTCGTCCAGGGGGATCCTACAATGAGCAGTTCTTC. It is translated as CASSIRPGGSYNEQFF.

The V call is TRBV7-2, the J call TRBJ1-3; D gene uncertain. Per germline, CDR1 SGHTA and CDR2 FQGNSA. CDR3 length equals 16 residues. The V and J ends lost 0 bases and 2 bases respectively, with 11 bases between them. In DNA, the CDR3 is TGTGCCAGCAGCTTAGCCAGAGGATTAACTGGAAACACCATATATTTT. Protein product: CASSLARGLTGNTIYF. Looking up the rest from reference TRBV7-2 and TRBJ1-3 gives the full variable domain: GAGVSQSPSNKVTEKGKDVELRCDPISGHTALYWYRQSLGQGLEFLIYFQGNSAPDKSGLPSDRFSAERTGGSVSTLTIQRTQQEDSAVYLCASSLARGLTGNTIYFGEGSWLTVV.

Points on this clone: Other DNA sequences in this sample translate to the same CDR3. This chain uses TRBV7-2 with TRBJ1-2; 7 nucleotides agree with TRBD1. After removal of 5 bases from V and 8 bases from J, the junction contained 11 bases not matched to a gene. The germline V gene encodes CDR1 SGHTA and CDR2 FQGNSA. The CDR3 has 14 amino acids. In DNA form, the CDR3 reads TGTGCCAGCAGCACCCCAGGGGGGTTCTGGGGCTACACCTTC. Encoded protein: CASSTPGGFWGYTF.

The rearrangement uses TRBV5-1 and TRBJ1-5; D call uncertain. CDR1 is SGHRS and CDR2 is YFSETQ in the germline V gene. The CDR3 is 15 residues long. V gave up 0 bases and J gave up 0 bases, with 7 bases separating them. The CDR3 DNA follows: TGCGCCAGCAGCTTGGATTCAGCTAGCAATCAGCCCCAGCATTTT. Translating gives CASSLDSASNQPQHF.

This clone has a handful of counts. This chain connects TRBV27 to TRBJ1-6; weak D call: TRBD1 (6 bases). CDR1 is MNHEY and CDR2 is SMNVEV in the germline V gene (reference sequence). The CDR3 length is 15 residues. V lost 7 bases and J 2 bases, leaving 12 bases between the germline ends. Here the CDR3 DNA reads TGTGCCAGCACCCAGGGGATCACCTATAATTCACCCCTCCACTTT. Amino acid sequence: CASTQGITYNSPLHF.